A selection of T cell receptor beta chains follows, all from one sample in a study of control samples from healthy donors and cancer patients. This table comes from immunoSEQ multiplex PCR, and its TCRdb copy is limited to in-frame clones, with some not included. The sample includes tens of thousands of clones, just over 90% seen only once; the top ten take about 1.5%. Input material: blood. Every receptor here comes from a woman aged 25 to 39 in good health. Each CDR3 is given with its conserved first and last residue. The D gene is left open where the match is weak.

CDR3nt: TGTGCCAGCTCACCTTCCTCCTACGAGCAGTACTTC
CDR3aa: CASSPSSYEQYF
j_gene: TRBJ2-7
d_gene: NA
v_gene: TRBV18

CDR3nt: TGTGCCAGCAGCTCACGCCTAATGAACGCGGGTAATTATGGCTACACCTTC
CDR3aa: CASSSRLMNAGNYGYTF
j_gene: TRBJ1-2
d_gene: NA
v_gene: TRBV21-1

CDR3nt: TGTGCCAGCAGCCTATCGGGACCCCCCTGGGATGAGCAGTTCTTC
CDR3aa: CASSLSGPPWDEQFF
j_gene: TRBJ2-1
d_gene: NA
v_gene: TRBV21-1

CDR3nt: TGTGCCATCAGGGACCGTGGGGGCACCACTGAAGCTTTCTTT
CDR3aa: CAIRDRGGTTEAFF
j_gene: TRBJ1-1
d_gene: NA
v_gene: TRBV10-3

CDR3nt: TGTGCCAGCAGCACGGGACCGACTAACGAGCAGTTCTTC
CDR3aa: CASSTGPTNEQFF
j_gene: TRBJ2-1
d_gene: NA
v_gene: TRBV9

CDR3nt: TGTGCCAGCAGCTCCGGGGTAGACTTTAACTACGAGCAGTACTTC
CDR3aa: CASSSGVDFNYEQYF
j_gene: TRBJ2-7
d_gene: NA
v_gene: TRBV7-8

CDR3nt: TGTGCCAGCAGCTTGGATGCGGGGGGGTTCTACGAGCAGTACTTC
CDR3aa: CASSLDAGGFYEQYF
j_gene: TRBJ2-7
d_gene: TRBD2
v_gene: TRBV5-4

CDR3nt: TGCGCCAGCAGTGAGTTCCGGGGGCACACTGAAGCTTTCTTT
CDR3aa: CASSEFRGHTEAFF
j_gene: TRBJ1-1
d_gene: NA
v_gene: TRBV10-1

CDR3nt: TGTGCCAGTACTACCGGGACAGTACTTTCAAATGAGCAGTTCTTC
CDR3aa: CASTTGTVLSNEQFF
j_gene: TRBJ2-1
d_gene: TRBD1
v_gene: TRBV19

CDR3nt: TGTGCCACCAGTGACCCGACTAGCGGGAGTTCCTACAATGAGCAGTTCTTC
CDR3aa: CATSDPTSGSSYNEQFF
j_gene: TRBJ2-1
d_gene: TRBD2
v_gene: TRBV24-1

CDR3nt: TGTGCCAGTAGTGTGCCGGGACGTACCGCCGGGGAGCTGTTTTTT
CDR3aa: CASSVPGRTAGELFF
j_gene: TRBJ2-2
d_gene: NA
v_gene: TRBV19

CDR3nt: TGCGCCAGCAGCGGTCAGGGTGGGCGCCCGGGAGAGACCCAGTACTTC
CDR3aa: CASSGQGGRPGETQYF
j_gene: TRBJ2-5
d_gene: NA
v_gene: TRBV4-1

CDR3nt: TGTGCCAGCAGCCCTCTTCCCCCCGGGCTTCGTATTGGCTACACCTTC
CDR3aa: CASSPLPPGLRIGYTF
j_gene: TRBJ1-2
d_gene: NA
v_gene: TRBV27

CDR3nt: TGTGCCAGCAGCTTAGGGGAGATGGGGGGCGAGCAGTACTTC
CDR3aa: CASSLGEMGGEQYF
j_gene: TRBJ2-7
d_gene: NA
v_gene: TRBV11-3

CDR3nt: TGTGCCAGCAGGGAGACAGGGTCTTTGTACGAGCAGTACTTC
CDR3aa: CASRETGSLYEQYF
j_gene: TRBJ2-7
d_gene: TRBD1
v_gene: TRBV28

CDR3nt: TGCGCCAGCAGCTTGGCCGGACTCACCGGGGAGCTGTTTTTT
CDR3aa: CASSLAGLTGELFF
j_gene: TRBJ2-2
d_gene: NA
v_gene: TRBV5-1

CDR3nt: TGTGCCAGTAGAAGGACAGGGGTCCCCAGGGGAGATACGCAGTATTTT
CDR3aa: CASRRTGVPRGDTQYF
j_gene: TRBJ2-3
d_gene: TRBD1
v_gene: TRBV19